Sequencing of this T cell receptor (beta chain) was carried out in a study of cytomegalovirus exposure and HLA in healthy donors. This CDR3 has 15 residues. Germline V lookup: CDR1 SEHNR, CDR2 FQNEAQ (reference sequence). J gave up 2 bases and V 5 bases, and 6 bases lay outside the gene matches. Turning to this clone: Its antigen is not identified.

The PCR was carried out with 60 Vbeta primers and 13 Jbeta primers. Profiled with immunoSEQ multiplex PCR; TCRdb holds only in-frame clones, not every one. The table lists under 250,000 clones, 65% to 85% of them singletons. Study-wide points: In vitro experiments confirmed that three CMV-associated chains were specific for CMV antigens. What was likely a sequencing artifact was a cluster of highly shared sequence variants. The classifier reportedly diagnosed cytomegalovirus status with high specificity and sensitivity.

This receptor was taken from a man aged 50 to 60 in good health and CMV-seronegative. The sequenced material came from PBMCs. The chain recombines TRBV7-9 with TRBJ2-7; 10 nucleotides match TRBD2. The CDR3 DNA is TGTGCCAGCAGCGAAAGCGGGAGGGAAGCCTACGAGCAGTACTTC. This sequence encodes CASSESGREAYEQYF. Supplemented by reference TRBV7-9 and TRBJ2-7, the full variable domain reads DTGVSQNPRHKITKRGQNVTFRCDPISEHNRLYWYRQTLGQGPEFLTYFQNEAQLEKSRLLSDRFSAERPKGSFSTLEIQRTEQGDSAMYLCASSESGREAYEQYFGPGTRLTVT.